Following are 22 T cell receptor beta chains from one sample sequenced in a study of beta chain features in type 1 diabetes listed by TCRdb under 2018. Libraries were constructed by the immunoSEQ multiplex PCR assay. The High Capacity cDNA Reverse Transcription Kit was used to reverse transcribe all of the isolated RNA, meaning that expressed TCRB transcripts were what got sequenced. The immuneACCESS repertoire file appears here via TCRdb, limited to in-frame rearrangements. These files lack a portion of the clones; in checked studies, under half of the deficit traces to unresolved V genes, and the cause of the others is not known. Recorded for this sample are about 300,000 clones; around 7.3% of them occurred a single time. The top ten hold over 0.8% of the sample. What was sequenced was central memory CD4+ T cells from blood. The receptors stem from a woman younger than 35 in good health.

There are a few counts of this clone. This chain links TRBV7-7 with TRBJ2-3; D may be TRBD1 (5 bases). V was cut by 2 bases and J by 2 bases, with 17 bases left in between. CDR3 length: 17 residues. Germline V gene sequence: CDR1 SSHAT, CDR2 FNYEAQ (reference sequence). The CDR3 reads CASSLLAGLRATDTQYF. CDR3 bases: TGTGCCAGCAGCTTACTGGCAGGGCTTCGGGCCACAGATACGCAGTATTTT.

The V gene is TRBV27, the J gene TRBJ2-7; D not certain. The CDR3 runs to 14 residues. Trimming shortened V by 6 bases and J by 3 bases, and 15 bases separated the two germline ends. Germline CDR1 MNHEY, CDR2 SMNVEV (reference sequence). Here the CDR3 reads CASRPRPGVYEQYV. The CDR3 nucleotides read TGTGCCAGCAGACCGAGGCCGGGCGTCTACGAGCAGTACGTC.

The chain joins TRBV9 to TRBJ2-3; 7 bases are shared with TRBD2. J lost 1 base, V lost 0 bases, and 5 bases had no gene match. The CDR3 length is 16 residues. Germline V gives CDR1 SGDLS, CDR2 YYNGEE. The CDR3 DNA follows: TGTGCCAGCAGCGTAGGCGCGGGGGTACGCACAGATACGCAGTATTTT. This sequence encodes CASSVGAGVRTDTQYF.

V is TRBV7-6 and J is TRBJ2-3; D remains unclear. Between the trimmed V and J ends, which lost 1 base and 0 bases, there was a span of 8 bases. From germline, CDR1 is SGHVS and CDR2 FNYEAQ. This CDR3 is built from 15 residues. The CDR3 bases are TGTGCCAGCAGCTTAGGCCCAGCTAGCACAGATACGCAGTATTTT. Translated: CASSLGPASTDTQYF.

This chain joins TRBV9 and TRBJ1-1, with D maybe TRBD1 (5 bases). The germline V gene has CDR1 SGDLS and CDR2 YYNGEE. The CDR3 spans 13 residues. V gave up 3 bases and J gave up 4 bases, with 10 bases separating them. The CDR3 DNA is TGTGCCAGCAGCGCTGGGGGAAGCACTGAAGCTTTCTTT. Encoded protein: CASSAGGSTEAFF.

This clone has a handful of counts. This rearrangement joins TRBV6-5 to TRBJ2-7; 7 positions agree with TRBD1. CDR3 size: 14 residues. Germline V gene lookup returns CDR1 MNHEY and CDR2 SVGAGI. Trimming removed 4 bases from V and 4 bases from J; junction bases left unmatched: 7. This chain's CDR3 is CASSSPGQAYEQYF. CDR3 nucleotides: TGTGCCAGCAGTTCCCCAGGACAGGCTTACGAGCAGTACTTC.

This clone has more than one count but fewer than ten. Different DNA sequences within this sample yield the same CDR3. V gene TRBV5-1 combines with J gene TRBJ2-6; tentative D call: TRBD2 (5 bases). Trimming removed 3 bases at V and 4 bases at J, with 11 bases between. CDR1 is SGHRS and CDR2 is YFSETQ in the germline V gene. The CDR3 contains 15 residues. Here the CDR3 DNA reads TGCGCCAGCAGCTCAGAGGGATCAGGGGCCAACGTCCTGACTTTC. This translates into CASSSEGSGANVLTF.

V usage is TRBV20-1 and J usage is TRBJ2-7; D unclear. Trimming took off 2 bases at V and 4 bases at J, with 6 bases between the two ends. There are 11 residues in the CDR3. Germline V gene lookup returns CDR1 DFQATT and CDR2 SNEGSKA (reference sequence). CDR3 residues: CSARTAYEQYF. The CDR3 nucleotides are TGCAGTGCTAGAACGGCATACGAGCAGTACTTC.

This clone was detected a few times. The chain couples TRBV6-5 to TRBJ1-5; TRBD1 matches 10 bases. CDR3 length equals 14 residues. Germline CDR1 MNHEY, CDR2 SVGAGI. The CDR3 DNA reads TGTGCATCCCGACAGGGGGCCCCCAATCAGCCCCAGCATTTT. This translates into CASRQGAPNQPQHF.

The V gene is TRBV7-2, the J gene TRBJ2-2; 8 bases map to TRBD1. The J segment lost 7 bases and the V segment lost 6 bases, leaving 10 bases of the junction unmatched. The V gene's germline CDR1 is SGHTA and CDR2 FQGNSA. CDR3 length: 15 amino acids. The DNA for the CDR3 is TGTGCCAGCAGTCGCGTTGACAGGGGAGACGGGGAGCTGTTTTTT. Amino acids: CASSRVDRGDGELFF.

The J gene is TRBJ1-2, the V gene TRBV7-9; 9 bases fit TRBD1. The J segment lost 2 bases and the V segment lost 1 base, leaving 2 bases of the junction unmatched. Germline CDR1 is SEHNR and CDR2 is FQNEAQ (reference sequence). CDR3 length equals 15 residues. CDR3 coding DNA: TGTGCCAGCAGCTTAGAGGGGACAGGGAACTATGGCTACACCTTC. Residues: CASSLEGTGNYGYTF.

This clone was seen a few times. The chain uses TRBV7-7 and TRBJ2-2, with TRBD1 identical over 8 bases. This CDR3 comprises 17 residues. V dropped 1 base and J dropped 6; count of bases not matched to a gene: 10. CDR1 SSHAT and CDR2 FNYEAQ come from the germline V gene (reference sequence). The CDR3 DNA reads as TGTGCCAGCAGCTTAGAGTTGGACAGGGTAGAGGCCGGGGAGCTGTTTTTT. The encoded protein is CASSLELDRVEAGELFF.

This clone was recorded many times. Here the CDR3 DNA reads TGTGCCAGCAGCAGAAACAGGGATCGAAGTGAAAAACTGTTTTTT. This encodes CASSRNRDRSEKLFF. The rearrangement uses TRBV5-4 and TRBJ1-4; D possibly corresponds to TRBD1 (6 bases). Germline V gene sequence: CDR1 SGHNT, CDR2 YYREEE (reference sequence). The CDR3 runs 15 residues. V was cut by 4 bases and J by 7 bases, with 17 bases left in between.

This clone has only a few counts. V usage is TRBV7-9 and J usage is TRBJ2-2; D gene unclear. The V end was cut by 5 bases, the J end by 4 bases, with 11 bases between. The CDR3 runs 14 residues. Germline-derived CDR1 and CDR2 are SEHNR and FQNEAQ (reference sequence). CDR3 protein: CASSIRVITGELFF. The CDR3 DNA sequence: TGTGCCAGCAGCATACGAGTCATCACCGGGGAGCTGTTTTTT.

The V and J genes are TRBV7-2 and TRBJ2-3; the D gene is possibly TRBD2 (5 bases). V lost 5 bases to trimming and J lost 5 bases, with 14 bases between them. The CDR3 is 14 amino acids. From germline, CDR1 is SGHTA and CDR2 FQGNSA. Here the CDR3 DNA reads TGTGCCAGCAGCCCCGGGGTCAATCAAGATACGCAGTATTTT. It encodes CASSPGVNQDTQYF.

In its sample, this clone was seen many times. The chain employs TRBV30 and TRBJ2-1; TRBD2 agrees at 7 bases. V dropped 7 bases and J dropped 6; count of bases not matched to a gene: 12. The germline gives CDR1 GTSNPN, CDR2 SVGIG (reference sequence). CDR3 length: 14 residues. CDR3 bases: TGTGCCTCCGCCCGGGAGGTCTGGTCCAATGAGCAGTTCTTC. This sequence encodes CASAREVWSNEQFF.

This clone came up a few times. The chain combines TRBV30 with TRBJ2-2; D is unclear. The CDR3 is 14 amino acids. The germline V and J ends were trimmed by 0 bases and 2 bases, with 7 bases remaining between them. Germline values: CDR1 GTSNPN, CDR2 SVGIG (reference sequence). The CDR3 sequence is CAWSVVPNTGELFF. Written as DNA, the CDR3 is TGTGCCTGGAGTGTGGTACCTAACACCGGGGAGCTGTTTTTT.

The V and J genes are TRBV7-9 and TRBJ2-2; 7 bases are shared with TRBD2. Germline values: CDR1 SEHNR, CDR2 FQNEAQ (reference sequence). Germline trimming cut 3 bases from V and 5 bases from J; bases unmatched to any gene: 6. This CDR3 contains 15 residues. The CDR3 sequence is CASSFRDYTTGELFF. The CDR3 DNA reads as TGTGCCAGCAGCTTCCGGGACTACACTACCGGGGAGCTGTTTTTT.

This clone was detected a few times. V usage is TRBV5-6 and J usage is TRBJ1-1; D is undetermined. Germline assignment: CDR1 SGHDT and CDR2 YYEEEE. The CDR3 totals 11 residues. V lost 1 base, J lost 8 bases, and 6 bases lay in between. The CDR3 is CASSLLREAFF. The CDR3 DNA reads TGTGCCAGCAGCTTGCTCCGCGAAGCTTTCTTT.

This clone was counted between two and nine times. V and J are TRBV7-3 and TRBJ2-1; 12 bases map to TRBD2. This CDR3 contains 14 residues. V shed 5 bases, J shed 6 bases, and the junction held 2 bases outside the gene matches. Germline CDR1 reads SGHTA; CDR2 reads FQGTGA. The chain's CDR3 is CASSATSGGNEQFF. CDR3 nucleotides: TGTGCCAGCAGCGCGACTAGCGGGGGCAATGAGCAGTTCTTC.

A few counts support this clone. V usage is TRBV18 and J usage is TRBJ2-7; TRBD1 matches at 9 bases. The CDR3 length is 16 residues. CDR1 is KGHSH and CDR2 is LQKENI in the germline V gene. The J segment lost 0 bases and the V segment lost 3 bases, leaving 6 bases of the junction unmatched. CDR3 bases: TGTGCCAGCTCACCTCTCGGACAGGGGAGCTCCTACGAGCAGTACTTC. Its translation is CASSPLGQGSSYEQYF. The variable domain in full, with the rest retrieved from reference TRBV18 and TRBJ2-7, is NAGVMQNPRHLVRRRGQEARLRCSPMKGHSHVYWYRQLPEEGLKFMVYLQKENIIDESGMPKERFSAEFPKEGPSILRIQQVVRGDSAAYFCASSPLGQGSSYEQYFGPGTRLTVT.

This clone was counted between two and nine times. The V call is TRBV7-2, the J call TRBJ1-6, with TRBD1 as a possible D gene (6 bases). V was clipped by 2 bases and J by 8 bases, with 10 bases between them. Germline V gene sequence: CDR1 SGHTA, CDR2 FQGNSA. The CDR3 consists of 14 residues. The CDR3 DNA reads TGTGCCAGCAGCTTAACCACAGGGTATTCACCCCTCCACTTT. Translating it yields CASSLTTGYSPLHF. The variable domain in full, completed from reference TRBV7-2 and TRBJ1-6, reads GAGVSQSPSNKVTEKGKDVELRCDPISGHTALYWYRQSLGQGLEFLIYFQGNSAPDKSGLPSDRFSAERTGGSVSTLTIQRTQQEDSAVYLCASSLTTGYSPLHFGNGTRLTVT.